This is a list of T cell receptor beta chains from one sample in a study of control samples from healthy donors and cancer patients. TCRdb's copy holds only in-frame clones and misses some; the assay was immunoSEQ multiplex PCR. Seen here are roughly 88,000 clones, roughly 90% observed once, and the top ten hold around 0.95%. Sequencing input: blood. These receptors originate from a woman aged 25-40 years in good health. Both conserved end residues are part of each CDR3. The order of the fields is V gene, J gene, clone size, D gene, CDR3 protein, CDR3 DNA. D genes are given only for firm matches. Some rows have no size entry. The others give once, few or many, or a class for an expanded clone.

>TRBV19|TRBJ2-2|.|.
CASTIQGVPNTGELFF
TGTGCCAGTACCATACAGGGCGTCCCGAACACCGGGGAGCTGTTTTTT
>TRBV12-3/TRBV12-4|TRBJ2-1|.|.
CASSLFRSGEQFF
TGTGCCAGCAGTTTATTCCGCAGCGGTGAGCAGTTCTTC
>TRBV19|TRBJ1-3|.|.
CASSAAVGFGNTIYF
TGTGCCAGTAGTGCGGCGGTGGGATTCGGAAACACCATATATTTT
>TRBV29-1|TRBJ2-5|.|TRBD2
CRGAGGARKSGETQYF
TGCCGCGGGGCGGGGGGGGCGAGAAAATCAGGGGAGACCCAGTACTTC
>TRBV5-1|TRBJ1-1|.|.
CASSEGLPPSTEAFF
TGCGCCAGCAGCGAGGGACTTCCCCCGAGCACTGAAGCTTTCTTT
>TRBV5-1|TRBJ2-3|.|.
CASSLLLVGAKTDTQYF
TGCGCCAGCAGCTTGTTGTTGGTAGGGGCGAAAACAGATACGCAGTATTTT
>TRBV5-1|TRBJ1-1|.|.
CASSLAGFAFF
TGCGCCAGCAGCTTGGCTGGGTTTGCTTTCTTT
>TRBV19|TRBJ2-1|few|TRBD2
CASSLAGPSYNEQFF
TGTGCCAGTAGTCTAGCGGGCCCCTCCTACAATGAGCAGTTCTTC
>TRBV7-8|TRBJ1-2|.|.
CASSLDENYGYTF
TGTGCCAGCAGCTTAGATGAAAACTATGGCTACACCTTC
>TRBV5-4|TRBJ1-2|.|TRBD1
CASSPGDRGYGYTF
TGTGCCAGCAGCCCGGGCGACAGGGGCTATGGCTACACCTTC
>TRBV19|TRBJ1-1|.|.
CASSIVRGNTEAFF
TGTGCCAGTAGTATTGTTAGGGGGAACACTGAAGCTTTCTTT
>TRBV10-3|TRBJ1-5|.|.
CAIRQDSNQPQHF
TGTGCCATCAGGCAGGATAGCAATCAGCCCCAGCATTTT
>TRBV2|TRBJ1-1|.|TRBD1
CASSDWGQLNTEAFF
TGTGCCAGCAGTGACTGGGGACAGCTGAACACTGAAGCTTTCTTT
>TRBV7-8|TRBJ1-5|.|.
CASSPPRTSNQPQHF
TGTGCCAGCAGCCCCCCACGCACCTCTAATCAGCCCCAGCATTTT
>TRBV6-5|TRBJ1-2|.|TRBD1
CASRDRGGPYGYTF
TGTGCCAGCCGGGACAGGGGAGGGCCCTATGGCTACACCTTC
>TRBV18|TRBJ1-1|.|.
CASSPRQGLEAEAFF
TGTGCCAGCTCACCACGCCAGGGTCTAGAGGCTGAAGCTTTCTTT
>TRBV5-6|TRBJ2-5|.|.
CASSLLKDQYF
TGTGCCAGCAGCTTGCTAAAGGACCAGTACTTC
>TRBV6-5|TRBJ1-2|.|.
CASSYSSGAGYTF
TGTGCCAGCAGTTACTCGTCGGGCGCCGGCTACACCTTC
>TRBV7-9|TRBJ1-1|.|.
CASSQTPSNTEAFF
TGTGCCAGCAGTCAAACACCGTCGAACACTGAAGCTTTCTTT
>TRBV6-1|TRBJ2-5|.|TRBD2
CASSDPWTSGGRRMETQYF
TGTGCCAGCAGTGACCCCTGGACTAGCGGGGGGCGCCGGATGGAGACCCAGTACTTC
>TRBV19|TRBJ2-2|.|TRBD1
CASSRQGAGTGELFF
TGTGCCAGTAGTCGACAGGGGGCCGGCACCGGGGAGCTGTTTTTT
>TRBV9|TRBJ2-3|.|.
CASSAHTDTQYF
TGTGCCAGCAGCGCCCACACAGATACGCAGTATTTT
>TRBV19|TRBJ1-2|once|.
CASSIPGFGYTF
TGTGCCAGTAGTATTCCGGGGTTCGGCTACACCTTC
>TRBV2|TRBJ1-6|.|TRBD1
CASSRRQGDPNSPLHF
TGTGCCAGCAGTCGCAGACAGGGGGACCCTAATTCACCCCTCCACTTT
>TRBV7-2|TRBJ1-5|.|.
CASSSQGLSNQPQHF
TGTGCCAGCAGTTCACAGGGCTTGAGCAATCAGCCCCAGCATTTT
>TRBV4-1|TRBJ1-1|.|.
CASSQELGPLGGEAFF
TGCGCCAGCAGCCAAGAGTTGGGCCCCCTCGGAGGTGAAGCTTTCTTT
>TRBV4-1|TRBJ1-1|.|.
CASSHARQGMNTEAFF
TGCGCCAGCAGCCACGCTAGGCAGGGAATGAACACTGAAGCTTTCTTT
>TRBV5-6|TRBJ2-1|.|.
CASSLAGPYNEQFF
TGTGCCAGCAGCTTGGCGGGACCCTACAATGAGCAGTTCTTC
>TRBV6-6|TRBJ1-5|.|TRBD1
CASKTGDQPQHF
TGTGCCAGCAAGACAGGGGATCAGCCCCAGCATTTT
>TRBV12-5|TRBJ2-7|.|TRBD2
CASGLGGSGRNSYEQYF
TGTGCTAGTGGTTTGGGAGGTAGCGGGAGGAACTCCTACGAGCAGTACTTC
>TRBV7-9|TRBJ2-5|.|.
CASSFGVWEETQYF
TGTGCCAGCAGCTTTGGGGTTTGGGAAGAGACCCAGTACTTC
>TRBV10-3|TRBJ1-2|.|.
CAISSLLGGGYTF
TGTGCCATCAGTTCCCTCCTAGGCGGTGGCTACACCTTC
>TRBV3-1/TRBV3-2|TRBJ2-5|few|TRBD2
CASSQDFVASGRGTQYF
TGTGCCAGCAGCCAAGATTTCGTGGCTAGCGGGAGAGGGACCCAGTACTTC
>TRBV19|TRBJ1-3|.|.
CASSMDRAGAGNTIYF
TGTGCCAGTAGTATGGATCGGGCAGGCGCTGGAAACACCATATATTTT
>TRBV12-3/TRBV12-4|TRBJ1-2|.|.
CASSPDSLNTF
TGTGCCAGCAGTCCGGACAGTCTGAACACCTTC
>TRBV29-1|TRBJ1-1|.|.
CSVGQTNTEAFF
TGCAGCGTTGGACAGACGAACACTGAAGCTTTCTTT
>TRBV30|TRBJ1-2|.|TRBD1
CAWSAKGGQGFYYGYTF
TGTGCCTGGAGTGCTAAAGGGGGACAGGGATTTTACTATGGCTACACCTTC
>TRBV19|TRBJ1-4|.|.
CASRQPGRSNEKLFF
TGTGCCAGCAGACAGCCGGGACGAAGTAATGAAAAACTGTTTTTT
>TRBV6-5|TRBJ2-7|.|.
CASSGFLSYEQYF
TGTGCCAGCTCCGGGTTCCTCTCCTACGAGCAGTACTTC
>TRBV5-6|TRBJ2-3|.|.
CASSPGLTRSTDTQYF
TGTGCCAGCAGCCCCGGATTAACGAGGAGCACAGATACGCAGTATTTT
>TRBV28|TRBJ1-5|.|.
CASSLPGITGQPQHF
TGTGCCAGCAGCCTCCCAGGGATTACAGGTCAGCCCCAGCATTTT
>TRBV27|TRBJ1-3|.|.
CASRRLGPLDGNTIYF
TGTGCCAGCAGAAGGTTAGGACCCCTCGACGGAAACACCATATATTTT
>TRBV5-1|TRBJ1-4|.|.
CASGPAGSTNEKLFF
TGCGCCAGCGGCCCTGCGGGGTCAACTAATGAAAAACTGTTTTTT
>TRBV19|TRBJ2-2|.|.
CASSRDRTPGSCFF
.
>TRBV9|TRBJ1-6|.|.
CASSVDRNSPLHF
TGTGCCAGCAGCGTAGACAGGAATTCACCCCTCCACTTT
>TRBV4-2|TRBJ2-3|once|TRBD2
CASSQATLAGGASSTDTQYF
TGTGCCAGCAGCCAAGCGACACTAGCGGGGGGGGCCAGTAGCACAGATACGCAGTATTTT
>TRBV5-1|TRBJ1-3|.|.
CASSLSWDGSGNTIYF
TGCGCCAGCAGCCTTAGTTGGGACGGGTCTGGAAACACCATATATTTT
>TRBV14|TRBJ2-7|.|TRBD1
CASSQDPGQVHEQYF
TGTGCCAGCAGCCAAGATCCGGGACAGGTGCACGAGCAGTACTTC
>TRBV28|TRBJ1-4|.|TRBD1
CASSLVGQGWKKLFF
TGTGCCAGCAGTTTAGTAGGACAGGGTTGGAAAAAACTGTTTTTT